This entry is about one TCR beta chain. This clone was picked up a small number of times. Its antigen remains unidentified. Per-nucleotide qualities are absent, and no much larger clonotype sits a single base away. TCRbeta CDR3 regions were amplified from genomic DNA using the immunoSEQ Assay, a bias-controlled multiplex PCR. In the original analysis: Within the assay, amplification of reference gene primers was used to estimate how many nucleated cells each sample contained. To quantify the absolute abundance of each unique TCRbeta CDR3 rearrangement, sequence reads were collapsed and filtered. For each sample, productive Simpson clonality was calculated as the square root of Simpson's diversity index across productive rearrangements. Entries here come from immuneACCESS through TCRdb and include only in-frame sequences with V and J called. Some clones fail to appear in such tables; in the studies checked, an unresolved V gene covers under half of the shortfall, and the cause of the remainder is unknown. The D gene and trimming were derived from the DNA, and the V and J assignments and clone size from that table. Counted in this sample were fewer than 350,000 clones; 86% of them appeared once. The top ten clonotypes cover over 2% of the sample.

The data are from a study of blood T cell repertoires in COVID-19 (dated by TCRdb to about 2020). About the full investigation: Samples covering the acute and convalescent phases of COVID-19 were provided by collaborators in the United States, Italy and Spain. Sample metadata almost always included a de-identified subject ID, COVID-19 status, age in years and sex. Deeply sampled blood TCRbeta repertoires from subjects exposed to, actively infected with, or recovered from COVID-19 were included in the dataset. Where available, HLA class I and class II types were obtained from metadata supplied by the sample provider rather than from assay-based typing. The prospective study material was composed of cDNA or gDNA derived from T cells, B-cell-depleted T cells, or PBMCs. The repertoires were made available in a free public database intended to serve as a resource for research on the immune response to SARS-CoV-2. Samples came from the ongoing ImmuneRACE study (first 160 participants) plus 1,254 subjects from 6 global collaborators. Overall study results and their limits: Clinical and demographic metadata were provided uncurated, with the amount varying by source and participant.

Here V drops 3 bases and J drops 6 bases, and the junction holds 4 bases not matched to any gene. Sequences SGDLS (CDR1) and YYNGEE (CDR2) are obtained from the germline V gene. Including cysteine and phenylalanine, the CDR3 has 13 amino acids. Here the CDR3 DNA is all that survives: 39 bases in frame from base 1. Another Seattle source contributed samples from volunteer blood donors who had recovered from COVID-19. Collaborating institutions collected whole blood in K2EDTA tubes following their own protocols. For TCRbeta analysis, collaborators shipped samples in one of three forms: frozen whole blood, isolated PBMCs, or DNA extracted from either of those sample types.

The sequencing input was peripheral blood. The rearrangement combines TRBV9 with TRBJ1-1, with 8 middle bases fitting TRBD1. The clonotype comes from a woman aged 25 to 39 who had recovered from COVID-19. The DNA is as follows: TGTGCCAGCAGCGGGGACAGGACATCTGAAGCTTTCTTT. Its translation is CASSGDRTSEAFF.